Sequencing of this TCR beta chain was carried out in a study of CD8+CD57+ T cells in acquired aplastic anemia. Study in general: DNA per sorted CD4+ or CD8+ sample ranged about 0.2 to 30 ug, averaging roughly 3.2 ug. Study-wide results and caveats: Patients and controls were found to share twenty-nine CD8+ CDR3 sequences. With respect to CD8+ Simpson's diversity, patients and controls did not differ significantly.

By flow cytometry, patients selected for sequencing had shown an expansion of CD8+CD57+ cells. Patients were untreated when blood was sampled. As to this clonotype: Its specificity is unknown.

Looked up from germline, CDR1 is DFQATT and CDR2 is SNEGSKA (reference sequence). The ends lost 2 bases at V and 2 bases at J; junction bases unmatched: 4. The CDR3 totals 14 residues. Genomic DNA provided the template from which TCR beta VDJ and CDR3 profiles were obtained. TCRdb itself ran the reads through MiXCR, one entry per CDR3 protein. The sample includes roughly 170,000 distinct CDR3 sequences, approximately 48% seen only once; the top ten take roughly 13%. Sequencing input: sorted CD4+, CD8+, or CD8+CD57+ T cells (not recorded which) from PBMCs. V gene TRBV20-1 combines with J gene TRBJ1-2; 8 bases line up with TRBD1. This sequence originates from a human donor with aplastic anemia. The CDR3: CSARPGQENYGYTF. CDR3 bases: TGCAGTGCTAGACCGGGACAGGAAAACTATGGCTACACCTTC.